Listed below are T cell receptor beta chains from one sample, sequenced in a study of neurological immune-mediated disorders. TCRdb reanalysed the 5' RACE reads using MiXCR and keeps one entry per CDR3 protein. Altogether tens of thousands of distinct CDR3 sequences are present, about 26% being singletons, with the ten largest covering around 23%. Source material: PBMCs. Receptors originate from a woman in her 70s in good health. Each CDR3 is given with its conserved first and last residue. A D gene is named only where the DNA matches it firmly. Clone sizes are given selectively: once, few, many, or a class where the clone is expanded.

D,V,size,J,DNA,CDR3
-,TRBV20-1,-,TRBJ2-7,TGCAGTGCTAGTGAAACCCGGGGGCCTATCTACGAGCAGTACTTC,CSASETRGPIYEQYF
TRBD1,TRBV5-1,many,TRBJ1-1,TGCGCCAGCAGCGTCGGACAGGGGGACACTGAAGCTTTCTTT,CASSVGQGDTEAFF
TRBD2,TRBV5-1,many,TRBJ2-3,TGCGCCAGCAGCTTGGGAGGGACTAGCGGGAGTTTCACAGATACGCAGTATTTT,CASSLGGTSGSFTDTQYF
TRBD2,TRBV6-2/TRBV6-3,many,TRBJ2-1,TGTGCCAGCAGTGACCCGGGACTAGCGGGAACTGGGCAGTTCTTC,CASSDPGLAGTGQFF
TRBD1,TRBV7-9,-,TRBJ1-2,TGTGCCAGCAGTATCGAAAGACAGGGATATGGCTACACCTTC,CASSIERQGYGYTF
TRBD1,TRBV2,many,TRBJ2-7,TGTGCCAGCTTATACGACAGGGGCTACGAGCAGTACTTC,CASLYDRGYEQYF
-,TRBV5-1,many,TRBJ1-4,TGCGCCAGCAGCTTGGGGGTCGATGAAAAACTGTTTTTT,CASSLGVDEKLFF
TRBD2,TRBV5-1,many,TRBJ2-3,TGCGCCAGCAGCTTTGGGCTGTTGGGGCTAGCGGGGGCTAGCACAGATACGCAGTATTTT,CASSFGLLGLAGASTDTQYF
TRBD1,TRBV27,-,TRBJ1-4,TGTGCCACCGCGGACAGGTTTAATGAAAAACTGTTTTTT,CATADRFNEKLFF
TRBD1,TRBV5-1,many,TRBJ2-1,TGCGCCAGCAGCTTCAGTCAGGGGGTGGGTGAGCAGTTCTTC,CASSFSQGVGEQFF
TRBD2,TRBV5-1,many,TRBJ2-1,TGCGCCAGCAGCTTGGATGCGGGAGTGGGGTACAATGAGCAGTTCTTC,CASSLDAGVGYNEQFF
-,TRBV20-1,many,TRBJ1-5,TGCAGTGCTCCGGACACCAGAGGGTTGACCCAGCATTTT,CSAPDTRGLTQHF
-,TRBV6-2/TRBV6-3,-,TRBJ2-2,TGTGCCAGCAGCCGATTCGGGGCTAACACCGGGGAGCTGTTTTTT,CASSRFGANTGELFF
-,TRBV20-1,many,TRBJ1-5,TGCAGTGCTAAAAAAACAGGGCCGGACATGCCCCAGCATTTT,CSAKKTGPDMPQHF
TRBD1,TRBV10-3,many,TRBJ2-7,TGTGCCATCAGTACCGCCGGGACAGCAATCTCCTACGAGCAGTACTTC,CAISTAGTAISYEQYF
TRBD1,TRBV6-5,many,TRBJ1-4,TGTGCCAGCAGCCAGATGACAGGGGACTATAATGAAAAACTGTTTTTT,CASSQMTGDYNEKLFF
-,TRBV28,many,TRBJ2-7,TGTGCCAGCAGTGGCGGGGGCAACACTAGATTCTACGAGCAGTACTTC,CASSGGGNTRFYEQYF
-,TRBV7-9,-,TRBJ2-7,TGTGCCAGCAGCTCTAGGAGGGACTCCTACGAGCAGTACTTC,CASSSRRDSYEQYF
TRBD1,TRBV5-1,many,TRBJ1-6,TGCGCCAGCAGCTTGGTGGACAGGGGGCTTAGTTCACCCCTCCACTTT,CASSLVDRGLSSPLHF
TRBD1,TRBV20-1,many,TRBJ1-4,TGCAGTGCTCCAGGACAGGGAGGATTCACTAATGAAAAACTGTTTTTT,CSAPGQGGFTNEKLFF
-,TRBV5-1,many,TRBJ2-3,TGCGCCAGCAGCTTACTAGACGGTACAGATACGCAGTATTTT,CASSLLDGTDTQYF
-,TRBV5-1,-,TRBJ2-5,TGCACCAACAGCTTGGTGAGGGGTGGTTTTCCGGTTGAAGAGACCCAGTACTTC,CTNSLVRGGFPVEETQYF
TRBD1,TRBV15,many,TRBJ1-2,TGTGCCACCAGCAGATTGTGGACAGGCATTACTAACTATGGCTACACCTTC,CATSRLWTGITNYGYTF
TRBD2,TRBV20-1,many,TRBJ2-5,TGCAGTGCTATGAGCGGGCGGGGGGAGGAGACCCAGTACTTC,CSAMSGRGEETQYF
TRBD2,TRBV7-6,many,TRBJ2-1,TGTGCCAGCAGCCCACTAGCGGGAGATCCCTACAATGAGCAGTTCTTC,CASSPLAGDPYNEQFF
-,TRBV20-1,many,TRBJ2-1,TGCAGTGCTTACAGGACAACCGGCGGGGATGAGCAGTTCTTC,CSAYRTTGGDEQFF
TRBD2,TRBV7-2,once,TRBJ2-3,TGTGCCAGCAGCTCCCGCGGCGGGGGAAGCACAGATACGCAGTATTTT,CASSSRGGGSTDTQYF
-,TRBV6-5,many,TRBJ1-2,TGTGCCAGCAGGCGCAGGGACTATGGCTACACCTTC,CASRRRDYGYTF
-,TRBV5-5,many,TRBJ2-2,TGTGCCAGCAGCTTGTCAGGGCTTCTCACCGGGGAGCTGTTTTTT,CASSLSGLLTGELFF
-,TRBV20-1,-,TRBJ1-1,TGCAGTGCTAGATCGGGGATGAACACTGAAGCTTTCTTT,CSARSGMNTEAFF
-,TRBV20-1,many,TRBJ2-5,TGCAGTGCTATAACTGGGTCGGAGACCCAGTACTTC,CSAITGSETQYF
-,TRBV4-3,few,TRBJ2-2,TGCGCCAGCAGCCAAGTATTTAGGACAGACCAAAACACCGGGGAGCTGTTTTTT,CASSQVFRTDQNTGELFF
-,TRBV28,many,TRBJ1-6,TGTGCCAGCAGTCCGGGGACCGGGTATTCACCCCTCCACTTT,CASSPGTGYSPLHF
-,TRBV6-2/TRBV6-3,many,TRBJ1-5,TGTGCCAGCAGTTACTCGCAGGGGAATCAGCCCCAGCATTTT,CASSYSQGNQPQHF
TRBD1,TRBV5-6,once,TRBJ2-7,TGTGCCAGCAGCTTGGGGGACAGATCCTACGAGCAGTACTTC,CASSLGDRSYEQYF
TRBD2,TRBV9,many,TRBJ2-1,TGTGCCAGCAGCGATAGCGGGCACTCCTACAATGAGCAGTTCTTC,CASSDSGHSYNEQFF
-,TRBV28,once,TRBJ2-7,TGTGCCAGCAGTTTTCTTTCCCGGGCGGGAATCGACGAGCAGTACTTC,CASSFLSRAGIDEQYF
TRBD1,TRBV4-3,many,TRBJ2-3,TGCGCCAGCAGCCAAGATCACGGACAGGGGGCAGATACGCAGTATTTT,CASSQDHGQGADTQYF
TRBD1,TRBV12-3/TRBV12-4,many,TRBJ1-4,TGTGCCAGCACCGACCCTGACAGGGGTAATGAAAAACTGTTTTTT,CASTDPDRGNEKLFF
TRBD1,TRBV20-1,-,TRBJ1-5,TGCAGTGCGTTGGTGGGGCAGGGCCAGGGGGAACGGAGCAATCAGCCCCAGCATTTT,CSALVGQGQGERSNQPQHF
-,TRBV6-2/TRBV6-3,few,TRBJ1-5,TGTGCCAGCAGTTATAGCAAAAGGTCCGTACGCGGGAGACATCAGCCCCAGCATTTT,CASSYSKRSVRGRHQPQHF
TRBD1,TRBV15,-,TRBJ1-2,TGTGCCATTTGGGGCGGGACAGCCCCGAACTATGGCTACACCTTC,CAIWGGTAPNYGYTF
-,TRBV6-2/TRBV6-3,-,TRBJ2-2,TGTGCCAGCAGTCAGGGCGGCGGAGGACCCACGGGGGAGCTGTTTTTT,CASSQGGGGPTGELFF
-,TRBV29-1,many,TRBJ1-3,TGCAGCGTACAGCGGAGTAGTGGAAACACCATATATTTT,CSVQRSSGNTIYF
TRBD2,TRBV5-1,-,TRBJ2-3,TGCGCCAGCAGCTTTCTACTAGCGGGGGCTACAGATACGCAGTATTTT,CASSFLLAGATDTQYF
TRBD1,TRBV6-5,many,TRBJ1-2,TGTGCCAGCAGTTACGGACAGGGCCTCTATGGCTACACCTTC,CASSYGQGLYGYTF
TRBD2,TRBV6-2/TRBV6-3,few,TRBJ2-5,TGTGCCAGCGCAGTTTGGCTAGCGGGACAGGAGACCCAGTACTTC,CASAVWLAGQETQYF
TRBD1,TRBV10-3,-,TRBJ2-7,TGTGCCATCAGTGGGGGACAGGGTAGCTCCTACGAGCAGTACTTC,CAISGGQGSSYEQYF
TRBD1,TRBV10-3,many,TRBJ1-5,TGTGCCATCAGTGTCGGTGGACAGGGGGCTTATCAGCCCCAGCATTTT,CAISVGGQGAYQPQHF
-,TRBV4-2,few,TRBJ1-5,TGTGCCAGCAGCCAAGCGATATATAGCAATCAGCCCCAGCATTTT,CASSQAIYSNQPQHF
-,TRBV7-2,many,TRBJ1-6,TGTGCCAGCAGCTTAGTAGGGGTAATCGGGTCACCCCTCCACTTT,CASSLVGVIGSPLHF
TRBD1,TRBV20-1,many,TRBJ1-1,TGCAGTGCAAATGACAGGGGCGGGGTGGGCACTGAAGCTTTCTTT,CSANDRGGVGTEAFF
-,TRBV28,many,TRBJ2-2,TGTGCCAGCAGTCCCCGGACTTTTACCACCGGGGAGCTGTTTTTT,CASSPRTFTTGELFF
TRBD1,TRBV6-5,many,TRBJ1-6,TGTGCCAGCACTTTGGACAGGGGCAGTTCACCCCTCCACTTT,CASTLDRGSSPLHF
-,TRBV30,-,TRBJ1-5,TGTGCCTGGAGTGTTTTCGGCAGGGGAAGCAATCAGCCCCAGCATTTT,CAWSVFGRGSNQPQHF